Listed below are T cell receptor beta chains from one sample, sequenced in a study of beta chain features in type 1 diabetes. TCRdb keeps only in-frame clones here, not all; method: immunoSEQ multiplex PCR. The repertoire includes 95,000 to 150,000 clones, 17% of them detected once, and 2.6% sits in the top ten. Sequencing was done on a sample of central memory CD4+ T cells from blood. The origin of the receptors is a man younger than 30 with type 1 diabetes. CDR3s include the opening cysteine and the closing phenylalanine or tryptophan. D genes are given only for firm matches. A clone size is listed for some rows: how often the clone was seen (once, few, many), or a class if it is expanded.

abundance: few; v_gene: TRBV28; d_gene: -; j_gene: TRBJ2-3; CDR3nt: TGTGCCAGCAGTCCTCGTCGGGTAGATACGCAGTATTTT; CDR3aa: CASSPRRVDTQYF
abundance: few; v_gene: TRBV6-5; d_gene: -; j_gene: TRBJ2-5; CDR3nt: TGTGCCAGCAGTAAAGTAACGACCAGTTCTGGGACCCAGTACTTC; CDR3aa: CASSKVTTSSGTQYF
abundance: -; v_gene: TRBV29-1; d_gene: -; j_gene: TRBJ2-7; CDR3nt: TGCAGCGTTGAAGGGACAAGCTACACCGAGCAGTACTTC; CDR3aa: CSVEGTSYTEQYF
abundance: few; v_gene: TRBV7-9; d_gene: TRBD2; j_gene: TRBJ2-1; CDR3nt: TGTGCCAGCAGCCTGAGGACTAGCATGGCGTCGAATGAGCAGTTCTTC; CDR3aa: CASSLRTSMASNEQFF
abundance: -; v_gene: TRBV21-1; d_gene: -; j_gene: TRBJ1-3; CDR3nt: TGTGCCAGCAGCAAAGGCCCGACCTCTGGAAACACCATATATTTT; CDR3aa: CASSKGPTSGNTIYF
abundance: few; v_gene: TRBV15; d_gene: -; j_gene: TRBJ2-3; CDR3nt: TGTGCCACCAGCAGTCGAGCCCACGGACCCACAGATACGCAGTATTTT; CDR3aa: CATSSRAHGPTDTQYF
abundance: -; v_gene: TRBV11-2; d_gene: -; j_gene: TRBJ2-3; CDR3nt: TGTGCCAGCAGCTTTGTTGAGACAGATACGCAGTATTTT; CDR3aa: CASSFVETDTQYF
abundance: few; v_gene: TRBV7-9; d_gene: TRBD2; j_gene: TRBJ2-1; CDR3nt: TGTGCCAGCAGCTCCTTAGCGGGAGGCTCCTACAATGAGCAGTTCTTC; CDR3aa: CASSSLAGGSYNEQFF
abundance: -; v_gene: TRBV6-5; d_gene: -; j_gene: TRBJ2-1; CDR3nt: TGTGCCAGCAGTAGGAGCTACAATGAGCAGTTCTTC; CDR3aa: CASSRSYNEQFF
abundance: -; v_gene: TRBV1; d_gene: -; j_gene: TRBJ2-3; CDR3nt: TGCACCAGCAGCCCTACGGACGGGACAAGCACAGATACGCAGTATTTT; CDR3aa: CTSSPTDGTSTDTQYF
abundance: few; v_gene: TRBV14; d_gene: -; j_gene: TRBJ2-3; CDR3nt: TGTGCCAGCAGCCAAAAACAAAGAAATGGAGATACGCAGTATTTT; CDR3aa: CASSQKQRNGDTQYF
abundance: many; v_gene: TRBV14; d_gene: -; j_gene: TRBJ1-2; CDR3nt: TGTGCCAGCAGCCAAGATTACACAGGGAATGTTAACTATGGCTACACCTTC; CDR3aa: CASSQDYTGNVNYGYTF
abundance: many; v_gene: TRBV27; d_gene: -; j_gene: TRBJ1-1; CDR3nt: TGTGCCAGCAGTTTATATCCGGGGTTGACTGAAGCTTTCTTT; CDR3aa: CASSLYPGLTEAFF
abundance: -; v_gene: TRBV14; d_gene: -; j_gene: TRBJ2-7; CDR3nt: TGTGCCAGCAGCCAAGACTGGGGCACCTCCGGCGAGCAGTACTTC; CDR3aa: CASSQDWGTSGEQYF
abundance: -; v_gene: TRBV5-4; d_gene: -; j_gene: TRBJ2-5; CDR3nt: TGTGCCAGCAAAGGTAGCGGCCTAGAGACCCAGTACTTC; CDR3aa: CASKGSGLETQYF
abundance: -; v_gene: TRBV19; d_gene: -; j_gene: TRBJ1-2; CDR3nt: TGTGCCAGTAGCTCGGACGGAGCAATCTATGGCTACACCTTC; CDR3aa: CASSSDGAIYGYTF
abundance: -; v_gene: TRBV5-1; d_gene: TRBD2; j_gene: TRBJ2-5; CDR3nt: TGCGCCAGCAGCCTAGCGGAGTTCCAAGAGACCCAGTACTTC; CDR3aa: CASSLAEFQETQYF
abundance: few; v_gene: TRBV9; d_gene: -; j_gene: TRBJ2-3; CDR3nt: TGTGCCAGCAGCGTAGGGATCAGCCTAGGGGATACGCAGTATTTT; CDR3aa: CASSVGISLGDTQYF
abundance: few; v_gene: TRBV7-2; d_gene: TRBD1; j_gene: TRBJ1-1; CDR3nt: TGTGCCAGCAGCTTAGGGAGGGGGCTCGGCACTGAAGCTTTCTTT; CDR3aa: CASSLGRGLGTEAFF
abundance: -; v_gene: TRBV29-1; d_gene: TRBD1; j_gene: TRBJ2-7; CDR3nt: TGCAGCGCGACAGGGTTAAACTCCTACGAGCAGTACTTC; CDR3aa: CSATGLNSYEQYF
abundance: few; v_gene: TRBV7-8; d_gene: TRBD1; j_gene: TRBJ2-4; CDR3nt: TGTGCCAGCAAAACAGGGGGCGCGTACATTCAGTACTTC; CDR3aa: CASKTGGAYIQYF
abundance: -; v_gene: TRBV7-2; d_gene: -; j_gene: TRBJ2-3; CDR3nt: TGTGCCAGCAGCTTAGCCTACCTTAGCACAGATACGCAGTATTTT; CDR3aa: CASSLAYLSTDTQYF
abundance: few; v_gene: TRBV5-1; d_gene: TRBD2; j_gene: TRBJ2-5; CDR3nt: TGCGCCAGCAACTTCCTAGCGGGGGGCGCAGAGACCCAGTACTTC; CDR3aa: CASNFLAGGAETQYF
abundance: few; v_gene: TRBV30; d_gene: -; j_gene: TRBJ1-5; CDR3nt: TGTGCCTGGACCGCAGGAGGGGAGGGTCAGCCCCAGCATTTT; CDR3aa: CAWTAGGEGQPQHF
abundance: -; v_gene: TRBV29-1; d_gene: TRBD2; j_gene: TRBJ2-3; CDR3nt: TGCAGCGCCGTAGCGGGGGGAGGCACAGATACGCAGTATTTT; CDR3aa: CSAVAGGGTDTQYF
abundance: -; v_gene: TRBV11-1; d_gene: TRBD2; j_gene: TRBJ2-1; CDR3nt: TGTGCCAGCAGCTTAGTAGTAGCGGGAGTCACCAATGAGCAGTTCTTC; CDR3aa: CASSLVVAGVTNEQFF
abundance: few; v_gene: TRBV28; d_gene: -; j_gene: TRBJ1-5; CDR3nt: TGTGCCAGCAGGACAGGATTAAGCAATCAGCCCCAGCATTTT; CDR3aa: CASRTGLSNQPQHF
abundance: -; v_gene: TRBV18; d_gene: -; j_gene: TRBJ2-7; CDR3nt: TGTGCCAGCTCACCGGGCTCCTACGAGCAGTACTTC; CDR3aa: CASSPGSYEQYF
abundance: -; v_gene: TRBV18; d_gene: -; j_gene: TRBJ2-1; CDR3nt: TGTGCCAGCTCACCATTCGGCGGGGCCTACAATGAGCAGTTCTTC; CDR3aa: CASSPFGGAYNEQFF
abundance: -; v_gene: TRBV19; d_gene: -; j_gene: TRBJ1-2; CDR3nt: TGTGCCAGTAGTATAGTTTTGCGGAATGGCTACACCTTC; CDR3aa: CASSIVLRNGYTF
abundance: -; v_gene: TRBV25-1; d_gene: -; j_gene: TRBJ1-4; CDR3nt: TGTGCCAGCAGTGAATACCTCCAGGGGAAGGAAAAACTGTTTTTT; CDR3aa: CASSEYLQGKEKLFF
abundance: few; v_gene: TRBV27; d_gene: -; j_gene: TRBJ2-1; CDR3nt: TGTGCCAGCAGTTTACAAGGAGACAATGAGCAGTTCTTC; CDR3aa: CASSLQGDNEQFF
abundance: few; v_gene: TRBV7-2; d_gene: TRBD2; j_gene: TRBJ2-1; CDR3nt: TGTGCCAGCAGCCGGACCAGCGGGAGGTATTATGGTGAGCAGTTCTTC; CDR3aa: CASSRTSGRYYGEQFF
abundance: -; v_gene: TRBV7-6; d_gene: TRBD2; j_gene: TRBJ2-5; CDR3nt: TGTGCCAGCAGCTTAGGGACTAGCGGGAAAGAGACCCAGTACTTC; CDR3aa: CASSLGTSGKETQYF
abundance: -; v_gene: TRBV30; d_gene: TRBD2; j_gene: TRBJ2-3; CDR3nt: TGTGCCTGGGGGGCTCGGGGGGGCACAGATACGCAGTATTTT; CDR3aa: CAWGARGGTDTQYF
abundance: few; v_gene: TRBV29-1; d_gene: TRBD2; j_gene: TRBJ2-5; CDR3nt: TGCAGCGTTCTTACATTGATAGCGGGGACCCAGTACTTC; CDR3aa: CSVLTLIAGTQYF
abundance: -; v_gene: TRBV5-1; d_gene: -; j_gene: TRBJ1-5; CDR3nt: TGCGCCAGCAGCGTGGGACACGGAAATAATCAGCCCCAGCATTTT; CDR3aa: CASSVGHGNNQPQHF
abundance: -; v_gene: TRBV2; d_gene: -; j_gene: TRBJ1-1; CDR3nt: TGTGCCAGCAGTGAATCGACCGGGAACACTGAAGCTTTCTTT; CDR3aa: CASSESTGNTEAFF